This entry lists 12 T cell receptor beta chains sequenced from one sample in a study of cytomegalovirus exposure and HLA in healthy donors. Use of 60 Vbeta and 13 Jbeta primers characterized the PCR. Sequencing used immunoSEQ multiplex PCR; TCRdb keeps in-frame clones, though not all of them. The data show about 180,000 clones, roughly 84% seen once. The sample consisted of PBMCs. The source is a girl aged 2-15 years in good health and CMV-seropositive.

As for this clone: Other nucleotide sequences in the sample specify the same CDR3. The V and J genes are TRBV19 and TRBJ1-5; TRBD1 is a possible D gene (5 bases). The CDR3 loop spans 14 amino acids. Looked up from germline, CDR1 is LNHDA and CDR2 is SQIVND (reference sequence). V was cut by 2 bases and J by 2 bases, with 7 bases left in between. The CDR3 reads CASSIQGGNQPQHF. As DNA, the CDR3 is TGTGCCAGTAGTATACAGGGTGGCAATCAGCCCCAGCATTTT.

This clone has a single count. The chain combines TRBV11-2 with TRBJ2-1; D may be TRBD2 (5 bases). This CDR3 is 13 amino acids long. V was clipped by 5 bases and J by 1 base, with 6 bases between them. Germline V lookup: CDR1 SGHAT, CDR2 FQNNGV. The CDR3 sequence is CASSGGSYNEQFF. The CDR3 DNA follows: TGTGCCAGCAGCGGAGGTTCCTACAATGAGCAGTTCTTC. Drawing the rest from reference TRBV11-2 and TRBJ2-1, the complete variable domain is EAGVAQSPRYKIIEKRQSVAFWCNPISGHATLYWYQQILGQGPKLLIQFQNNGVVDDSQLPKDRFSAERLKGVDSTLKIQPAKLEDSAVYLCASSGGSYNEQFFGPGTRLTVL.

The rearrangement uses TRBV30 and TRBJ2-3; perhaps TRBD2 as D (5 bases). The CDR3 is made up of 14 amino acids. V shed 0 bases and J shed 5 bases, with 12 bases lying between them. Germline V gene sequence: CDR1 GTSNPN, CDR2 SVGIG (reference sequence). This CDR3 is CAWSVRQRGDTQYF. CDR3 DNA: TGTGCCTGGAGTGTACGACAACGGGGAGATACGCAGTATTTT.

The chain carries TRBV4-1 and TRBJ1-2; maybe TRBD1 (6 bases). V was cut by 4 bases and J by 3 bases, with 12 bases left in between. The length of the CDR3 is 14 residues. In germline, CDR1 is MGHRA, CDR2 YSYEKL. The CDR3 is CASSPTGIDYGYTF. CDR3 coding DNA: TGCGCCAGCAGCCCAACAGGGATAGACTATGGCTACACCTTC.

V gene TRBV2 combines with J gene TRBJ1-1; possibly TRBD1 for D (5 bases). Germline V lookup: CDR1 SNHLY, CDR2 FYNNEI. The CDR3 runs to 14 residues. V was clipped by 3 bases and J by 9 bases, with 17 bases between them. The CDR3 region has the DNA TGTGCCAGCAGTGACTCACCCCAGACAGTTAAAGCTTTCTTT. This translates into CASSDSPQTVKAFF.

V gene TRBV5-1 combines with J gene TRBJ2-1; 8 positions agree with TRBD2. Germline CDR1 is SGHRS and CDR2 is YFSETQ. CDR3 length: 16 residues. Unmatched junction bases numbered 4, after V lost 2 bases and J lost 0 bases. The CDR3 region has the DNA TGCGCCAGCAGCTTAGGAAGCGGGGGCTCCTACAATGAGCAGTTCTTC. This codes for CASSLGSGGSYNEQFF.

CDR3 loop: CASSPWDRWGEKLFF. CDR3 coding DNA: TGTGCCAGCAGTCCTTGGGACAGATGGGGAGAAAAACTGTTTTTT. The chain recombines TRBV27 with TRBJ1-4; 7 bases line up with TRBD1. CDR1 and CDR2 (germline): MNHEY, SMNVEV (reference sequence). Germline trimming cut 5 bases from V and 8 bases from J; bases unmatched to any gene: 11. The CDR3 is made up of 15 amino acids.

The genes are TRBV5-1 and TRBJ2-1, with 10 positions matching TRBD2. CDR1 and CDR2 from the germline V gene are SGHRS and YFSETQ. V shed 4 bases, J shed 10 bases, and the junction held 17 bases outside the gene matches. The CDR3 length is 17 residues. The CDR3 DNA reads as TGCGCCAGCAGCCCTATGGGTCGCCAGCGGGAGGGAAGAGAGCAGTTCTTC. Protein product: CASSPMGRQREGREQFF.

V usage is TRBV5-1 and J usage is TRBJ2-7, with 7 positions matching TRBD1. Germline CDR1 and CDR2: SGHRS and YFSETQ. This CDR3 has 13 residues. V shed 0 bases, J shed 5 bases, and the junction held 2 bases outside the gene matches. The CDR3 region is CASSLGDRDEQYF. CDR3 DNA sequence: TGCGCCAGCAGCTTGGGGGACAGAGACGAGCAGTACTTC.

The chain employs TRBV7-3 and TRBJ1-1; D may be TRBD1 (5 bases). The V and J ends lost 5 bases and 5 bases respectively, with 15 bases between them. Germline lookup yields CDR1 SGHTA and CDR2 FQGTGA. The CDR3 loop spans 14 amino acids. CDR3 amino acids: CASSGGPRGTEAFF. The CDR3 coding sequence is TGTGCCAGCAGCGGGGGACCGCGGGGGACTGAAGCTTTCTTT.

A note on this clone: Other nucleotide sequences from this sample produce the same CDR3. The chain employs TRBV11-3 and TRBJ2-3, with 11 bases matching TRBD2. Germline V gives CDR1 SGHNT, CDR2 YENEEA. This CDR3 comprises 14 residues. Trimming at V came to 4 bases and at J to 4 bases, leaving 1 base not matched to a gene. The CDR3 region is CASSSLAGADTQYF. CDR3 nucleotides: TGTGCCAGCAGCTCACTAGCGGGAGCAGATACGCAGTATTTT.

This chain joins TRBV5-4 and TRBJ2-2; D is perhaps TRBD1 (5 bases). The CDR3 covers 15 residues. Germline CDR1 and CDR2: SGHNT and YYREEE (reference sequence). Trimming shortened V by 0 bases and J by 6 bases, and 12 bases separated the two germline ends. For the CDR3, the DNA is TGTGCCAGCAGCTTGGGTCCAGGGTCTGCCGGGGAGCTGTTTTTT. Translated, it gives CASSLGPGSAGELFF.